This T cell receptor beta chain was sequenced for a study of CD8+ T cells in alopecia areata. This clone was counted between two and nine times. Its specificity is not known. This CDR3 has 14 amino acids. The V segment lost 6 bases and the J segment 5 bases; nucleotides outside the gene matches: 7. Germline lookup yields CDR1 SEHNR and CDR2 FQNEAQ (reference sequence). Study results and caveats: Lesional tissue from the scalp (especially in alopecia totalis/universalis) showed higher clonality than normal scalp. Among the cells sequenced in scalp samples are also the resident alphabeta T cells of normal skin. Against the mouse data, patients shared TCRs less clearly, possibly for HLA reasons.

Reverse transcribed after extraction, RNA yielded cDNA as the sequencing template. TCRdb's copy holds only in-frame clones and misses some; the assay was immunoSEQ multiplex PCR. There are 140,000 to 150,000 clones in the sample; more than 45% occur only once, and about 6.8% lies in the top ten. Samples from alopecia areata patients were lesional scalp punch biopsies and peripheral blood. The source of this sequence is a human donor with alopecia areata. This sequence joins TRBV7-9 and TRBJ2-1; TRBD2 agrees at 7 bases. The sample was CD4+ T cells sorted from blood. The CDR3 DNA follows: TGTGCCAGCAGGAGCCGGGACTACGACAATGAGCAGTTCTTC. Encoded protein: CASRSRDYDNEQFF.